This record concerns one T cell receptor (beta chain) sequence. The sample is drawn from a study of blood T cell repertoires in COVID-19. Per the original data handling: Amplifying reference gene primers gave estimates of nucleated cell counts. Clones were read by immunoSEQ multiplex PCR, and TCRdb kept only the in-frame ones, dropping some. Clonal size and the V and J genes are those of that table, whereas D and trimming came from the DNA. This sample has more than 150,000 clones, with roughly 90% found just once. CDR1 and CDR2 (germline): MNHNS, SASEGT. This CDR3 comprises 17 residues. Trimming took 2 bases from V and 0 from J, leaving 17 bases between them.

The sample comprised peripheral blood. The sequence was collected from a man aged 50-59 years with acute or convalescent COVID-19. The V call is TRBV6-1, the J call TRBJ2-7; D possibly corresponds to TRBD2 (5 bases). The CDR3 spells CASSEPNGLLSSYEQYF. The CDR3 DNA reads TGTGCCAGCAGTGAACCCAATGGACTCCTGAGCTCCTACGAGCAGTACTTC.